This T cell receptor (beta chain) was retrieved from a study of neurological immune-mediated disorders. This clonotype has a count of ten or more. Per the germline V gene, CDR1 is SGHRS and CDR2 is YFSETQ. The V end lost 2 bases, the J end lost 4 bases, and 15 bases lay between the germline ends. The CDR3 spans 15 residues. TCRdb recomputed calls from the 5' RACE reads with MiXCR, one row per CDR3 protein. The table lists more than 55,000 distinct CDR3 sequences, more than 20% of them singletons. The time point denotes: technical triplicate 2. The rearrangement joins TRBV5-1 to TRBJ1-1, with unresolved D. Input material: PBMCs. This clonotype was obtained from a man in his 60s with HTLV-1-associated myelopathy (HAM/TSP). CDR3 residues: CASSFSASATTEAFF. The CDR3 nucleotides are TGCGCCAGCAGCTTTTCTGCATCGGCGACCACTGAAGCTTTCTTT.